The present T cell receptor beta chain was sequenced within a study of blood T cell repertoires in COVID-19. The overall study: COVID-19 samples collected from the United States, Italy and Spain covered acute and convalescent phases. In each case, the material was cDNA or gDNA derived from T cells, B-cell-depleted T cells, or PBMCs.

The Seattle patients joined while their infection was active and were tracked longitudinally afterward. Per germline, CDR1 MGHRA and CDR2 YSYEKL. The CDR3 is made up of 18 amino acids. V was shortened by 4 bases and J by 0 bases, with 20 bases between the two germline ends. In the authors' methods: How many nucleated cells were present was estimated from reference gene primer amplification. Sequenced by immunoSEQ multiplex PCR; TCRdb stores in-frame clones only, minus some. Clone size and the V and J calls come from that table; the DNA yielded D and trimming. The sample consists of roughly 340,000 clones, 88% of them appearing once.

The receptor was isolated from a woman aged 70-85 years with COVID-19, enrolled during active disease. The material sequenced was peripheral blood. The chain couples TRBV4-1 to TRBJ2-3, with D perhaps TRBD2 (6 bases). CDR3 sequence: CASSLRLMASGSTDTQYF. The DNA of the CDR3 is TGCGCCAGCAGCCTCCGCCTGATGGCCAGCGGGAGCACAGATACGCAGTATTTT.